The next 5 T cell receptor beta chains were all read from a single sample in a study of blood T cells in healthy people across ages (dated by TCRdb to 2014 to 2015). Library preparation used 5' RACE. Sequencing was carried out with an Illumina HiSeq 2500. A second PCR of roughly 7 to 12 cycles was run with a J-beta primer mix and a sample-barcoded 5' primer. Using fastp trimming at Q25 and MiXCR clonotype assembly, TCRdb reanalyzed the public sequencing data and kept in-frame beta chains. Rows with one shared CDR3 protein collapse into an entry with the most common genes and DNA. A total of 700,000 to 800,000 distinct CDR3 sequences appear in this sample, roughly 41% of them only once. Roughly 20% of the sample lies in the top ten. Sequencing used blood. Receptors originate from a woman in her sixties or seventies in good health.

The table lists this clonotype with a few counts. The chain carries TRBV20-1 and TRBJ2-3; D not resolved. V gave up 7 bases and J gave up 11 bases, with 13 bases separating them. Germline CDR1 is DFQATT and CDR2 is SNEGSKA (reference sequence). The CDR3 length is 10 residues. CDR3 amino acids: CSVDTGRQYF. The CDR3 coding sequence is TGCAGTGTTGACACTGGCCGGCAGTATTTT.

This clonotype has just one count. V and J are TRBV20-1 and TRBJ1-3, with 7 nucleotides matching TRBD1. CDR1 is DFQATT and CDR2 is SNEGSKA in the germline V gene (reference sequence). The CDR3 is 15 amino acids. V gave up 4 bases and J gave up 0 bases; unmatched junction bases: 6. The CDR3 nucleotides read TGCAGTGCTACCCGACAGGGTAGCTCTGGAAACACCATATATTTT. This codes for CSATRQGSSGNTIYF.

The V gene is TRBV7-9, the J gene TRBJ2-3; D remains unclear. CDR3 length equals 14 residues. V was shortened by 1 base and J by 6 bases, with 11 bases between the two germline ends. CDR1 is SEHNR, CDR2 FQNEAQ, per germline (reference sequence). The CDR3 reads CASSLDSMWDTQYF. CDR3 bases: TGTGCCAGCAGCTTAGATTCTATGTGGGATACGCAGTATTTT.

The V call is TRBV5-1, the J call TRBJ2-1; D possibly uses TRBD1 or TRBD2 (7 bases each). There are 18 residues in the CDR3. Per the germline V gene, CDR1 is SGHRS and CDR2 is YFSETQ. Trimming removed 0 bases at V and 0 bases at J, with 16 bases between. The CDR3 DNA sequence: TGCGCCAGCAGCTTGGTTTTCCAGGGGGGGAGCTCCTACAATGAGCAGTTCTTC. Translation: CASSLVFQGGSSYNEQFF. The whole variable domain, filled in from reference TRBV5-1 and TRBJ2-1, reads KAGVTQTPRYLIKTRGQQVTLSCSPISGHRSVSWYQQTPGQGLQFLFEYFSETQRNKGNFPGRFSGRQFSNSRSEMNVSTLELGDSALYLCASSLVFQGGSSYNEQFFGPGTRLTVL.

This clonotype was counted many times. V is TRBV11-1 and J is TRBJ2-7; 9 nucleotides align to TRBD1. This CDR3 comprises 13 residues. Germline V CDR1 and CDR2: SGHAT, FQDESV (reference sequence). V lost 6 bases to trimming and J lost 5 bases; unmatched junction nucleotides: 5. The CDR3 loop is CASRGQGDNEQYF. The DNA of the CDR3 is TGTGCCAGCAGGGGACAGGGAGACAACGAGCAGTACTTC.